Below, 29 T cell receptor beta chains from the same sample are listed, as sequenced in a study of T-cell memory formation after mild COVID-19. Via MiXCR, TCRdb re-called the 5' RACE reads, giving one row per CDR3 protein. Here the sample spans around 340,000 distinct CDR3 sequences, approximately 12% being singletons. Sequencing was carried out using PBMCs or a T cell subset sorted from them (not recorded which). The receptor source for this set is a man younger than 35 who had mild COVID-19 (a few samples of this study predate the infection). Cell type and time point are not known.

The genes are TRBV12-3 or TRBV12-4 and TRBJ1-5; D may be TRBD1 (5 bases). V lost 6 bases, J lost 0 bases, and 12 bases lay in between. The CDR3 contains 15 residues. This CDR3 reads CASSPGGTSNQPQHF. In nucleotides, the CDR3 is TGTGCCAGCAGCCCCGGAGGGACTAGCAATCAGCCCCAGCATTTT.

This chain joins TRBV20-1 and TRBJ2-1; maybe TRBD2 (5 bases). Deletions cut 1 base from V and 7 bases from J, with 11 bases between. This CDR3 spans 13 amino acids. Germline V gene data show CDR1 as DFQATT and CDR2 as SNEGSKA (reference sequence). The CDR3 reads CSARVRPGNEQFF. CDR3 DNA sequence: TGCAGTGCTAGAGTCAGGCCGGGGAATGAGCAGTTCTTC.

The chain carries TRBV4-1 and TRBJ2-7; D possibly corresponds to TRBD1 (6 bases). The CDR3 length is 14 residues. V lost 5 bases and J 5 bases, leaving 16 bases between the germline ends. Germline V gene lookup returns CDR1 MGHRA and CDR2 YSYEKL. CDR3: CASSGGGYRDEQYF. DNA of the CDR3: TGCGCCAGCAGCGGAGGAGGTTACAGGGACGAGCAGTACTTC.

This clonotype was seen a few times. The chain recombines TRBV3-1 with TRBJ1-2; possibly TRBD1 for D (5 bases). V was cut by 0 bases and J by 5 bases, with 16 bases left in between. This CDR3 spans 16 amino acids. Germline CDR1 is LGHDT and CDR2 is YNNKEL (reference sequence). In nucleotides, the CDR3 is TGTGCCAGCAGCCAAGATGTGCCTACAGGAATGTATGGCTACACCTTC. Protein sequence: CASSQDVPTGMYGYTF.

The V gene is TRBV7-9, the J gene TRBJ1-1, with a possible D match to TRBD1 (6 bases). The CDR3 is 17 amino acids. V was trimmed by 5 bases and J by 2 bases, leaving 21 bases between them. CDR1 is SEHNR and CDR2 is FQNEAQ in the germline V gene (reference sequence). The CDR3 spells CASSPPPGADPNTEAFF. In DNA, the CDR3 is TGTGCCAGCAGCCCTCCTCCGGGGGCGGATCCAAACACTGAAGCTTTCTTT.

This clonotype came up many times. The chain links TRBV12-3 or TRBV12-4 to TRBJ1-2; D is unclear. The CDR3 covers 10 residues. V was trimmed by 6 bases and J by 4 bases, leaving 3 bases between them. The CDR3 spells CASRGYGYTF. The CDR3 DNA sequence: TGTGCCAGCAGGGGCTATGGCTACACCTTC.

This clonotype was detected a few times. This chain links TRBV19 with TRBJ1-2; D gene ambiguous. The length of the CDR3 is 13 residues. V was shortened by 0 bases and J by 4 bases, with 6 bases between the two germline ends. CDR1 and CDR2 (germline): LNHDA, SQIVND (reference sequence). The DNA of the CDR3 is TGTGCCAGTAGTATAGATCACGGCTATGGCTACACCTTC. As protein: CASSIDHGYGYTF.

This clonotype was seen at least ten times. The chain carries TRBV5-4 and TRBJ2-1; D gene unclear. CDR3 size: 15 residues. The V end lost 1 base, the J end lost 0 bases, and 8 bases lay between the germline ends. Germline CDR1 is SGHNT and CDR2 is YYREEE (reference sequence). The CDR3 DNA reads TGTGCCAGCAGCTTGAGTCAGGCCTCCTACAATGAGCAGTTCTTC. Translation: CASSLSQASYNEQFF.

The rearrangement links TRBV6-1 to TRBJ1-1, with 7 bases lining up with TRBD1. J lost 11 bases, V lost 6 bases, and 6 bases had no gene match. CDR3 length equals 11 residues. CDR1 and CDR2 (germline): MNHNS, SASEGT. The CDR3 sequence: CASREQGRAFF. As DNA, the CDR3 is TGTGCCAGCAGGGAACAGGGGAGGGCTTTCTTT.

The chain joins TRBV4-3 to TRBJ2-3; no clear D gene. Trimming shortened V by 0 bases and J by 5 bases, and 18 bases separated the two germline ends. CDR1 is LGHNA and CDR2 is YSLEER in the germline V gene. CDR3 length: 17 amino acids. CDR3 in amino acids: CASSQDSPDFRRDTQYF. The CDR3 nucleotides read TGCGCCAGCAGCCAAGATTCTCCAGACTTCAGGCGAGATACGCAGTATTTT.

The chain is built from TRBV7-2 and TRBJ1-5; D is undetermined. Trimming removed 5 bases at V and 5 bases at J, with 10 bases between. The CDR3 has 13 amino acids. Germline CDR1 SGHTA, CDR2 FQGNSA. The CDR3: CASSIVGDQPQHF. In DNA, the CDR3 is TGTGCCAGCAGCATTGTGGGAGATCAGCCCCAGCATTTT.

This clonotype was recorded many times. This chain joins TRBV7-8 and TRBJ2-2; TRBD2 is a possible D gene (6 bases). There are 15 residues in the CDR3. Germline values: CDR1 SGHVS, CDR2 FQNEAQ. The V and J ends lost 1 base and 3 bases respectively, with 9 bases between them. CDR3 in DNA: TGTGCCAGCAGCTTAGGTGGGGGGTACACCGGGGAGCTGTTTTTT. Its translation is CASSLGGGYTGELFF.

This clonotype was counted a few times. The chain joins TRBV7-9 to TRBJ2-2, with 9 bases matching TRBD1. CDR3 length equals 18 residues. From germline, CDR1 is SEHNR and CDR2 FQNEAQ (reference sequence). Germline trimming cut 7 bases from V and 0 bases from J; bases unmatched to any gene: 12. The CDR3 DNA follows: TGTGCCAGCATGGACCGGGACAGGGAGGGGGCGAACACCGGGGAGCTGTTTTTT. Protein sequence: CASMDRDREGANTGELFF.

Of note for this clonotype: Given the absence of the conserved phenylalanine or tryptophan at the CDR3 end, a read error is likely. The DNA is left out, because the CDR3 cannot be placed on it with certainty; the CDR3 is given as TCRdb lists it. The chain employs TRBV6-2 or TRBV6-3 and TRBJ2-1; the table's D call of TRBD2 was not tested on the DNA. The CDR3 has 14 residues if both end residues are counted. Germline V CDR1 and CDR2: MNHEY, SVGEGT. The CDR3: CASSYTRRGDEQLL.

This clonotype was seen ten or more times. V and J are TRBV7-2 and TRBJ2-1; D not certain. Trimming pared 5 bases from V and 4 bases from J, leaving 9 bases between. CDR3 length: 13 amino acids. The V gene's germline CDR1 is SGHTA and CDR2 FQGNSA. Written as DNA, the CDR3 is TGTGCCAGCAGCGAAGGTCATTACAATGAGCAGTTCTTC. Amino acids: CASSEGHYNEQFF. The full variable domain, rest sourced from reference TRBV7-2 and TRBJ2-1, is GAGVSQSPSNKVTEKGKDVELRCDPISGHTALYWYRQSLGQGLEFLIYFQGNSAPDKSGLPSDRFSAERTGGSVSTLTIQRTQQEDSAVYLCASSEGHYNEQFFGPGTRLTVL.

V is TRBV9 and J is TRBJ1-1; D is unresolved. The germline V gene has CDR1 SGDLS and CDR2 YYNGEE. V was trimmed by 0 bases and J by 1 base, leaving 13 bases between them. The CDR3 consists of 16 residues. The CDR3 sequence is CASSVVRAHQNTEAFF. CDR3 coding DNA: TGTGCCAGCAGCGTAGTGCGGGCACACCAGAACACTGAAGCTTTCTTT.

The V and J genes are TRBV6-5 and TRBJ1-6; a possible D gene is TRBD1 (5 bases). The germline gives CDR1 MNHEY, CDR2 SVGAGI. V lost 5 bases and J 6 bases, leaving 26 bases between the germline ends. The CDR3 has 19 amino acids. The CDR3 nucleotides are TGTGCCAGCAGTAACGGGAGGGGCGGGGTAACTTTACGTAATTCACCCCTCCACTTT. Translating gives CASSNGRGGVTLRNSPLHF.

This clonotype was found a few times. V and J are TRBV10-3 and TRBJ1-1, with D unresolved. Germline V CDR1 and CDR2: ENHRY, SYGVKD. Trimming pared 11 bases from V and 1 base from J, leaving 14 bases between. The CDR3 covers 13 residues. The CDR3 region is CASHRTGNTEAFF. The CDR3, as DNA: TGTGCCTCCCACCGGACGGGGAACACTGAAGCTTTCTTT.

The chain joins TRBV18 to TRBJ1-1; tentatively, D is TRBD1 (5 bases). V was pared by 5 bases and J by 2 bases, with 18 bases between. Germline V gene lookup returns CDR1 KGHSH and CDR2 LQKENI. The CDR3 runs 16 residues. The CDR3 spells CASSAGPSGVNTEAFF. The CDR3 region has the DNA TGTGCCAGCTCAGCCGGCCCCTCGGGGGTTAACACTGAAGCTTTCTTT.

This chain links TRBV12-3 or TRBV12-4 with TRBJ2-1; maybe TRBD1 (5 bases). This CDR3 has 13 amino acids. V was cut by 7 bases and J by 9 bases, with 16 bases left in between. CDR3 sequence (DNA): TGTGCCAGCAACCAACAGGTACCTACTGAGCAGTTCTTC. Its translation is CASNQQVPTEQFF.

The V call is TRBV4-2, the J call TRBJ2-3; D might be TRBD2 (6 bases). V was shortened by 2 bases and J by 5 bases, with 11 bases between the two germline ends. The V gene's germline CDR1 is LGHNA and CDR2 YNFKEQ. This CDR3 comprises 14 residues. DNA for the CDR3: TGTGCCAGCAGCCAAACGGGGGTCGGAGATACGCAGTATTTT. This sequence encodes CASSQTGVGDTQYF.

This chain uses TRBV29-1 with TRBJ2-1, with a tentative D call TRBD2 (6 bases). The CDR3 is made up of 13 amino acids. V was clipped by 3 bases and J by 9 bases, with 15 bases between them. Germline V gene lookup returns CDR1 SQVTM and CDR2 ANQGSEA. CDR3 in amino acids: CSVEIRLEGEQFF. DNA of the CDR3: TGCAGCGTTGAGATCCGACTAGAGGGTGAGCAGTTCTTC.

Only a few counts were recorded for this clonotype. The rearrangement uses TRBV6-5 and TRBJ2-1; D may match TRBD1 or TRBD2 (7 bases each). Germline-derived CDR1 and CDR2 are MNHEY and SVGAGI. V lost 3 bases to trimming and J lost 8 bases, with 17 bases between them. The CDR3 sequence is 15 residues long. The DNA of the CDR3 is TGTGCCAGCAGTTATGCGGGCAGGGGGGGCCATGAGCAGTTCTTC. It yields the protein CASSYAGRGGHEQFF.

V gene TRBV11-1 combines with J gene TRBJ2-7; 8 bases agree with TRBD1. Germline V gene data show CDR1 as SGHAT and CDR2 as FQDESV (reference sequence). The CDR3 is 14 residues long. The trim removed 3 bases at V and 2 bases at J, leaving 3 bases unmatched. In DNA, the CDR3 is TGTGCCAGCAGCTTCAGGGGGCAAACCTACGAGCAGTACGTC. Translation gives CASSFRGQTYEQYV.

The chain has TRBV7-3 and TRBJ2-3; the D is unclear. The V gene lost 1 base and the J gene lost 4 bases, with 12 bases spanning the gap. The CDR3 extends over 15 amino acids. The germline V gene encodes CDR1 SGHTA and CDR2 FQGTGA. As DNA, the CDR3 is TGTGCCAGCAGCTTAAAACCCTACCCCCCAGATACGCAGTATTTT. It codes for CASSLKPYPPDTQYF.

The chain recombines TRBV7-2 with TRBJ2-1; D perhaps matches TRBD2 (6 bases). V lost 1 base to trimming and J lost 1 base, with 8 bases between them. This CDR3 region has 15 residues. The germline V gene has CDR1 SGHTA and CDR2 FQGNSA. CDR3 in amino acids: CASSLEGLSYNEQFF. In DNA form, the CDR3 reads TGTGCCAGCAGCTTAGAGGGACTGTCCTACAATGAGCAGTTCTTC.

This clonotype was picked up a small number of times. This sequence joins TRBV5-1 and TRBJ2-7, with 7 bases matching TRBD1. Germline V gene lookup returns CDR1 SGHRS and CDR2 YFSETQ. V lost 4 bases, J lost 0 bases, and 7 bases stayed unmatched. The CDR3 sequence is 15 residues long. This CDR3 reads CASSPSGQNSYEQYV. CDR3 sequence (DNA): TGCGCCAGCAGCCCCTCGGGACAGAACTCCTACGAGCAGTACGTC.

The chain's CDR3 is CASSLGEVFTGELFF. CDR3 DNA sequence: TGTGCCAGCAGCCTGGGGGAGGTTTTCACCGGGGAGCTGTTTTTT. The V gene is TRBV7-6, the J gene TRBJ2-2, with D possibly being TRBD2 (6 bases). This CDR3 is built from 15 residues. Trimming took 5 bases from V and 4 from J, leaving 14 bases between them. The germline V gene has CDR1 SGHVS and CDR2 FNYEAQ.

This clonotype was observed at least ten times. The chain combines TRBV20-1 with TRBJ2-1; 12 bases are shared with TRBD2. Per germline, CDR1 DFQATT and CDR2 SNEGSKA (reference sequence). The CDR3 is 16 residues long. J was trimmed by 4 bases and V by 1 base; bases with no gene match: 5. The CDR3 bases are TGCAGTGCTAGAGCCCAAACTAGCGGGGGGTACAATGAGCAGTTCTTC. Amino acids: CSARAQTSGGYNEQFF.